A single T cell receptor beta chain is shown here with its context. Its target antigen remains unknown. Per-nucleotide qualities are absent, and no much larger clonotype sits a single base away. The treatment or condition tag for this specimen amounts to: roughly 10-day PBMC culture with coronavirus spike peptide pools or control peptides (ViraFEST assay). To expand antigen-specific T cells with peptide pools and then pick out the expanded clonotypes through TCR sequencing, the study relied on the ViraFEST assay. Positive SARS-CoV-2 PCR tests in the convalescent patients dated from March to December 2020, before Alpha, Beta and Delta variants emerged in the United States. Fewer than 2.5 million PBMCs per well were cultured in IMDM with roughly 5% human AB serum and 8 to 10 IU/ml IL-2, plus 10 ug/ml peptide pools. On days 3 and 7, half of the culture medium was replaced with fresh IL-2-containing medium. After about nine days of culture, CD4+ T cells were isolated by negative selection with the EasySep CD4+ T cell isolation kit. Ficoll-Paque Plus gradient centrifugation was used to isolate PBMCs from whole blood, and the isolated PBMCs were then either used fresh or cryopreserved at -140C. Each culture condition was generally run in triplicate wells.

This entry is derived from a study of vaccination and CD4 T cells after COVID-19 (dated 2022 in TCRdb). With respect to the entire study: Convalescent patients had a positive SARS-CoV-2 result on nasal swab PCR, and of these patients, fewer than ten had mild disease and one had severe disease. Post-COVID blood samples from convalescent patients were collected a median of about 110 days after diagnosis, with a range of roughly 35 to 161 days. In 9 to 11 COVID-19 convalescent patients and a handful of infection-naive healthy vaccine recipients, researchers compared the spike-specific CD4+ TCR repertoire from before mRNA vaccination with the repertoire from after. Two doses of either the Pfizer-BioNTech BNT162b2 vaccine (n=8) or the Moderna mRNA-1273 vaccine (n=2) were administered to participants. The cultures were stimulated with overlapping spike peptide pools from SARS-CoV-2 and from the common cold coronaviruses HCoV-NL63, HCoV-OC43 and HCoV-229E. As controls, cultures received a CEFX viral epitope pool (the positive control), an HIV-1 Nef peptide pool (the negative control), or no peptide at all. In the convalescent cohort there were six males and four females, among whom were two Hispanic individuals, seven Caucasians, two Asians and one multiracial person. Post-vaccine blood samples were obtained a median of about 70 days after the second vaccine dose, with a range of about 12 to 241 days. Study-level results and caveats: An increase in the median number of SARS-CoV-2-reactive clonotypes from approximately 23 after infection to roughly 39 after vaccination was observed, but the change was not found to be significant. Only a relatively small number of convalescent patients were included in the study, and early timepoints following natural infection were not analyzed. Of the vaccine-specific clones found in convalescent patients, nearly all (304 of 307) were mono-reactive for SARS-CoV-2 spike instead of being cross-reactive with common cold coronaviruses. Among the post-vaccine SARS-CoV-2-reactive clones in convalescent patients, a median 86.3% showed up only after vaccination, which suggests vaccine-specific priming.

The library was obtained by PCR. DNA from cultured CD4+ T cells underwent TCR sequencing with the Oncomine TCR Beta short-read assay at the Johns Hopkins FTIC core. The QIAamp micro DNA kit was used to extract genomic DNA from the cultured CD4+ T cells. Oncomine TCR Beta libraries from cultured CD4+ T cells were pooled using unique dual indexes and sequenced on an Illumina iSeq 100. The authors' pipeline ran thus. Non-productive sequences were removed, and CDR3s not starting with C, not ending with F or W, or shorter than 7 amino acids were discarded. The MANAFEST web application identified antigen-specific clonotypes by comparing peptide-stimulated wells against reference wells and other culture wells. An FDR below 0.05, an odds ratio above 5, and a productive frequency above 0.1% in at least two of three replicate wells were required for clones to be considered positive. A clonotype was classed as cross-reactive if the clonotype showed significant expansion both in SARS-CoV-2 spike wells and in at least one common cold coronavirus spike condition. CDR3 homology was assessed with Levenshtein distances (stringdist) and unrooted phylogenetic trees (ape) in R version 3.6.1. Using fastp trimming at Q25 and MiXCR clonotype assembly, TCRdb reanalyzed the public sequencing data and kept in-frame beta chains. Rows are unified per CDR3 protein, each entry keeping the most common DNA and genes. The V and J calls and clone size are TCRdb's, not the authors'. The sample table shows about 14,000 distinct CDR3 sequences, and approximately 51% are seen once. The top ten clones comprise roughly a tenth of the sample.

V lost 1 base and J lost 5 bases, and the count of bases not matched to a germline gene is 12. From its cysteine to its phenylalanine, the CDR3 spans 17 amino acids. The kept DNA is CDR3 alone, 51 bases in frame from the first base. Via the germline V gene, CDR1 is LGHNA and CDR2 YNFKEQ. Material for sequencing was CD4+ T cells from blood, cultured in vitro. The receptor chain draws on TRBV4-2 and TRBJ2-5; TRBD2 fits 8 bases in the junction. The clonotype was recovered from a human donor who had recovered from COVID-19. The CDR3 has the sequence CASSQVLGLAWGETQYF. The sequenced DNA is TGTGCCAGCAGCCAAGTGCTTGGACTAGCTTGGGGGGAGACCCAGTACTTC.